Presented here are 10 T cell receptor beta chains from one specimen sequenced in a study of blood T cell repertoires in COVID-19. Some clones are missing from TCRdb's copy, which holds only in-frame ones; the method was immunoSEQ multiplex PCR. The sample contains over 250,000 clones, about 85% of which appear only once. What was sequenced was peripheral blood. All receptors derive from a human donor in a cohort sampled during active COVID-19.

This clone was seen many times. J is TRBJ1-2 and V is TRBV19; D is uncertain. Germline CDR1 LNHDA, CDR2 SQIVND (reference sequence). This CDR3 is built from 15 residues. V gave up 4 bases and J gave up 0 bases, with 12 bases separating them. The chain's CDR3 is CASSTQTTSNYGYTF. The CDR3 bases are TGTGCCAGTAGTACCCAGACAACGTCTAACTATGGCTACACCTTC.

This sequence joins TRBV5-1 and TRBJ1-1; possible D gene TRBD1, 6 bases. The CDR3 has 18 amino acids. Germline CDR1 is SGHRS and CDR2 is YFSETQ. The V end was cut by 0 bases, the J end by 1 base, with 19 bases between. CDR3 loop: CASSLGIRDTLGNTEAFF. The CDR3 DNA reads as TGCGCCAGCAGCTTGGGTATCAGGGACACTTTGGGGAACACTGAAGCTTTCTTT.

The V call is TRBV30, the J call TRBJ2-2; TRBD2 matches at 7 bases. Trimming took 2 bases from V and 2 from J; bases not matched to a gene: 5. Per germline, CDR1 GTSNPN and CDR2 SVGIG (reference sequence). The CDR3 totals 15 residues. Here the CDR3 DNA reads TGTGCCTGGAGTTGGGGGGGACTCAACACCGGGGAGCTGTTTTTT. Translated, it gives CAWSWGGLNTGELFF. The variable domain in full, with the rest retrieved from reference TRBV30 and TRBJ2-2, is SQTIHQWPATLVQPVGSPLSLECTVEGTSNPNLYWYRQAAGRGLQLLFYSVGIGQISSEVPQNLSASRPQDRQFILSSKKLLLSDSGFYLCAWSWGGLNTGELFFGEGSRLTVL.

The genes are TRBV3-1 (or the pseudogene TRBV3-2) and TRBJ2-3, with 10 positions matching TRBD2. The germline V gene has CDR1 LGHDT and CDR2 YNNKEL (reference sequence). CDR3 length: 16 residues. V gave up 4 bases and J gave up 2 bases; unmatched junction bases: 6. The CDR3 region has the DNA TGTGCCAGCAGCCTGAGGACTAGCGGCTCCACAGATACGCAGTATTTT. Translation: CASSLRTSGSTDTQYF.

This sequence joins TRBV18 and TRBJ2-1; the match to TRBD2 covers 15 bases. Germline V CDR1 and CDR2: KGHSH, LQKENI. The ends lost 2 bases at V and 10 bases at J; junction bases unmatched: 3. CDR3 length: 15 amino acids. The CDR3: CASSPGTSGRTEQFF. The CDR3 coding sequence is TGTGCCAGCTCACCAGGGACTAGCGGGAGGACAGAGCAGTTCTTC.

This clone was seen only once. This chain joins TRBV5-4 and TRBJ1-2, with 9 bases that match TRBD1. The CDR3 spans 13 residues. The germline V gene has CDR1 SGHNT and CDR2 YYREEE (reference sequence). The V and J ends lost 6 bases and 3 bases, in that order; junction bases with no gene match: 3. The CDR3 nucleotides are TGTGCCAGCAAAACAGGGGGCGACTATGGCTACACCTTC. This encodes CASKTGGDYGYTF.

This sequence joins TRBV3-1 (or the pseudogene TRBV3-2) and TRBJ1-5; no firm D call. Looked up from germline, CDR1 is LGHDT and CDR2 is YNNKEL (reference sequence). The length of the CDR3 is 14 residues. Trimming left V 4 bases short and J 1 base short, with 8 bases between. The CDR3 protein is CASSLLGSNQPQHF. CDR3 nucleotide sequence: TGTGCCAGCAGCCTGCTAGGCAGCAATCAGCCCCAGCATTTT.

This clone was recorded once. CDR3 sequence reads: CASSRTEDGELFF. In nucleotides, the CDR3 is TGTGCCAGCAGCCGAACCGAGGACGGGGAGCTGTTTTTT. The rearrangement joins TRBV6-6 to TRBJ2-2; no firm D call. This CDR3 has 13 amino acids. The germline CDR1 and CDR2 sequences are MNHNY and SVGAGI (reference sequence). Trimming took 6 bases from V and 7 from J, leaving 12 bases between them.

J is TRBJ2-5 and V is TRBV19; D not resolved. V was trimmed by 3 bases and J by 3 bases, leaving 8 bases between them. Germline V lookup: CDR1 LNHDA, CDR2 SQIVND (reference sequence). This CDR3 comprises 13 residues. CDR3 sequence reads: CASSILHKETQYF. The CDR3 nucleotides are TGTGCCAGTAGTATTCTCCACAAAGAGACCCAGTACTTC. Together with reference TRBV19 and TRBJ2-5, the CDR3 gives the full variable domain: DGGITQSPKYLFRKEGQNVTLSCEQNLNHDAMYWYRQDPGQGLRLIYYSQIVNDFQKGDIAEGYSVSREKKESFPLTVTSAQKNPTAFYLCASSILHKETQYFGPGTRLLVL.

The gene calls are TRBV6-5 and TRBJ2-7, with D possibly being TRBD1 (6 bases). This CDR3 is built from 14 residues. Per the germline V gene, CDR1 is MNHEY and CDR2 is SVGAGI. V lost 4 bases, J lost 5 bases, and 15 bases lay in between. The DNA of the CDR3 is TGTGCCAGCAGTTCTAACAGGGTGGTAAACGAGCAGTACTTC. Its translation: CASSSNRVVNEQYF.